What follows describes a single TCR beta chain. Possible read error: a much larger clone is one base away. Researchers used two-round multiplex PCR to amplify TCR beta CDR3 starting from genomic DNA. Used in first-round PCR were primers specific to each TRBV and TRBJ gene. TCRdb reanalysed the multiplex PCR reads using MiXCR and keeps one entry per CDR3 protein. The sample has about 35,000 distinct CDR3 sequences; approximately 29% are singletons. The data derive from a study of prognosis after radiotherapy for stage I lung cancer. V was trimmed by 0 bases and J by 2 bases, leaving 11 bases between them. Germline V CDR1 and CDR2: MDHEN, SYDVKM. There are 16 residues in the CDR3.

This receptor was taken from a donor aged 50 or older with non-small cell lung cancer. The sequencing here drew on PBMCs, taken before or after stereotactic body radiation therapy (not recorded which). The V and J genes are TRBV28 and TRBJ2-4, with D perhaps matching TRBD1 or TRBD2 (6 bases each). The CDR3 loop reads CASSLWGGPTKNIQYF. Here the CDR3 DNA reads TGTGCCAGCAGTTTATGGGGGGGCCCAACCAAAAACATTCAGTACTTC.